This TCR beta chain emerged from a study of shared clonotypes between healthy human individuals. Study information: Each donor contributed plates that comprised three CD4 naive, three CD4 memory, two CD8 naive and one CD8 memory.

The germline CDR1 and CDR2 sequences are SGHRS and YFSETQ. The CDR3 contains 14 residues. V lost 4 bases and J lost 3, with 14 bases in between. Repertoires were generated with immunoSEQ multiplex PCR, while TCRdb's copy carries only in-frame clones and drops some. This table holds about 2 million clones, 95% found once. The TCR originated in a man between 18 and 29 years old in good health. The chain is built from TRBV5-1 and TRBJ2-7; D unresolved. Sequencing was done on a sample of naive CD4+ T cells sorted from blood. Noted subset: CD45RA+ positively selected. The chain's CDR3 is CASSPESKHYEQYF. CDR3 nucleotides: TGCGCCAGCAGCCCGGAGTCCAAGCACTACGAGCAGTACTTC.